This T cell receptor (beta chain) derives from a study of T cell responses to AZD1222 COVID-19 vaccine (dated by TCRdb to the early 2020s). With regard to the full study: A total of 230 to 250 trial participants underwent TCR sequencing, of whom 200 to 220 had received two doses of AZD1222 and 26 had received two doses of the MenACWY control vaccine. Trial participants were enrolled into age subgroups of 18-55, 56-69 and 70-plus years, which contained approximately 150, 30 and 60 TCR-sequenced participants, respectively.

At the junction V is shortened by 4 bases and J by 2 bases, with 13 bases in between. CDR1 and CDR2 (SGHNT, YYREEE) derive from the germline V gene (reference sequence). CDR3 length: 15 amino acids, cysteine to phenylalanine. Only CDR3 DNA is held: 45 bases, read in frame from base 1. Study-level results and caveats: In the small 56-69-year group, the increase in depth fell short of significance, most likely because of low power. Because no day 14 peak-response samples were available, the repertoires could be characterized only after the peak T cell response. CD4 TCRs associated with the vaccine covered the entire spike protein, and the dominant responses were in regions 160-218 and 743-854. Only five to seven AZD1222 recipients were SARS-CoV-2 seropositive at baseline, limiting conclusions about previously exposed vaccinees. After two AZD1222 doses, both the breadth and the depth of spike-specific TCRs were significantly higher than at day 0 and than in MenACWY recipients. Epitopes outside the regions mutated in the B.1.351 and B.1.1.7 variants were reportedly recognized by nearly half of the unique spike-specific TCRs. Most participants were white British and females outnumbered males, and the authors suggested that clonal diversity may have been underestimated.

As to this clone: Its specific antigen is unknown. Base qualities are not provided; no much larger clone lies one nucleotide away.

The CDR3 regions of human TCRbeta chains were subjected to immunosequencing. The authors' pipeline ran thus. TCRs in the repertoires were matched against a reference library of SARS-CoV-2-specific TCRs that had been generated with the MIRA antigen-specificity platform. Breadth was defined as the fraction of unique TCRs that were SARS-CoV-2-associated. Depth was defined as the fraction of total T cells that were SARS-CoV-2-associated. Using the MIRA data, each spike-specific TCR was mapped to the spike region that the TCR reacts to and placed in a CD4 or CD8 class. Log10-transformed breadth and depth values were compared by one-way ANOVA with Sidak's multiple comparisons tests. TCRdb provides this immuneACCESS table in a form limited to in-frame rearrangements. Some clones are lacking; in checked studies, under half of them reflect an unresolved V gene, and why the rest are absent is not known. V, J and clone size are those of that table, while D and trimming were read from the DNA. The sample yields approximately 70,000 clones; around three quarters were counted once. The top ten clones comprise roughly 50% of the sample.

The sample's time point label, in plain terms: about 28 days (+/-7) after the second vaccine dose. Because spike-specific TCR depth and breadth did not differ between the two schedules, AZD1222 recipients who got a second dose at roughly 4 weeks were pooled with those who got a second dose at roughly 12 weeks. The vaccinee samples were drawn from two UK trials, COV001 and COV002, one of which was a single-blind randomized controlled phase 2/3 trial testing AZD1222 (ChAdOx1 nCoV-19) in healthy adults. Trial participant PBMC samples were collected at day 0 and day 28 after the second dose for TCRbeta chain sequencing.

The rearranged chain carries TRBV5-4 and TRBJ2-1; TRBD1 is possibly the D segment (5 matching bases). Sequenced material: peripheral blood, taken 28 days after the second AZD1222 dose. This clonotype was sampled from an adult who received the AZD1222 COVID-19 vaccine. The CDR3 region reads CASSGLQEPYNEQFF. The DNA reads TGTGCCAGCAGCGGTCTACAGGAGCCCTACAATGAGCAGTTCTTC.